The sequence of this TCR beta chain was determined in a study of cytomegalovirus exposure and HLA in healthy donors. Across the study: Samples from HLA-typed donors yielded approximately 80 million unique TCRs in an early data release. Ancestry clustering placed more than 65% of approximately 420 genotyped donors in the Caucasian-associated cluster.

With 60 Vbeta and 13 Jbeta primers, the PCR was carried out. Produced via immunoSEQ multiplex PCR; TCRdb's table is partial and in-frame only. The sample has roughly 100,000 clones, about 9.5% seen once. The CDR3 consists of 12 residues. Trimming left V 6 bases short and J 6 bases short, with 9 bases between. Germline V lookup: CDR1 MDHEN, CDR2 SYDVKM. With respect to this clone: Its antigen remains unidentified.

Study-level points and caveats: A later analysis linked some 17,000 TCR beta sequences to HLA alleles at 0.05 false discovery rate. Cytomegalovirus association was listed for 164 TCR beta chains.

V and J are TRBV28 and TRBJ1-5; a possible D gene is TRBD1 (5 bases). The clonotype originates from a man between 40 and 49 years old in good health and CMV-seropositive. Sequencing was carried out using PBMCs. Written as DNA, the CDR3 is TGTGCCAGCAGGGACGGGGGTCAGCCCCAGCATTTT. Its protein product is CASRDGGQPQHF.